Below are 10 T cell receptor beta chains sequenced from a single sample in a study of T cells in Graves' hyperthyroidism and ophthalmopathy (dated by TCRdb to between 2018 and 2020). Receptor libraries were prepared by multiplex PCR. The run used an Illumina HiSeq 2000. Amplification of TCR beta CDR3 regions was carried out from RNA transcripts. A first-round RT-PCR of the TCR CDR3 used the HTBI primer set with the Qiagen OneStep RT-PCR kit. TCRdb handled the public reads itself, with Q25 trimming in fastp and clone calling in MiXCR, and kept productive beta chains. For every CDR3 protein sequence, its rows merge into one entry that carries the most common genes and DNA. Recorded for this sample are over 500,000 distinct CDR3 sequences; 14% of them occurred a single time. In total, the top ten clones hold around 13% of the sample. Sequencing was done on a sample of blood. The receptor source for this set is a woman aged 40 to 50 with Graves' hyperthyroidism.

The table lists this clonotype with many counts. The chain is built from TRBV4-2 and TRBJ2-1; 8 bases are a match to TRBD2. The CDR3 is 16 residues long. The germline V gene encodes CDR1 LGHNA and CDR2 YNFKEQ. The junction had 6 bases not matched to a gene; V was cut back by 2 bases and J by 3 bases. CDR3 in DNA: TGTGCCAGCAGCCAACCAACTAGCGGAAGCTACAATGAGCAGTTCTTC. It yields the protein CASSQPTSGSYNEQFF.

This clonotype occurred many times. The chain uses TRBV19 and TRBJ2-7; D might be TRBD2 (6 bases). Germline-derived CDR1 and CDR2 are LNHDA and SQIVND (reference sequence). The V end was cut by 4 bases, the J end by 5 bases, with 15 bases between. The CDR3 contains 14 residues. Here the CDR3 DNA reads TGTGCCAGTAGTAACGGCGGGATGACCCACGAGCAGTACTTC. Amino acid sequence: CASSNGGMTHEQYF.

This clonotype came up many times. This rearrangement joins TRBV3-1 to TRBJ1-4, with unresolved D. CDR3 size: 16 residues. The V end lost 6 bases, the J end lost 0 bases, and 14 bases lay between the germline ends. CDR1 and CDR2 (germline): LGHDT, YNNKEL (reference sequence). CDR3 in DNA: TGTGCCAGCAGTCTCACGGGAACCTCAACTAATGAAAAACTGTTTTTT. Its protein is CASSLTGTSTNEKLFF.

This clonotype was seen a handful of times. The V and J genes are TRBV19 and TRBJ2-1, with TRBD2 matching over 7 bases. CDR3 length: 13 residues. Germline V gives CDR1 LNHDA, CDR2 SQIVND (reference sequence). The V and J ends lost 7 bases and 8 bases, in that order; junction bases with no gene match: 8. CDR3 residues: CASKRRERDEQFF. In DNA form, the CDR3 reads TGTGCCAGTAAAAGGCGGGAGCGCGATGAGCAGTTCTTC.

This clonotype appeared many times. This chain connects TRBV7-3 to TRBJ1-2; D gene unclear. Looked up from germline, CDR1 is SGHTA and CDR2 is FQGTGA. Trimming removed 5 bases from V and 5 bases from J, with 12 bases in between. The CDR3 totals 13 residues. This CDR3 reads CASSLRPEYGYTF. In nucleotides, the CDR3 is TGTGCCAGCAGCCTCCGACCCGAATATGGCTACACCTTC.

This clonotype was observed at least ten times. This rearrangement joins TRBV5-1 to TRBJ1-1, with 9 bases lining up with TRBD1. The trim removed 3 bases at V and 0 bases at J, leaving 6 bases unmatched. The CDR3 loop spans 16 amino acids. Germline V CDR1 and CDR2: SGHRS, YFSETQ. The CDR3 region is CASSSTGQGLNTEAFF. CDR3 DNA sequence: TGCGCCAGCAGCTCGACGGGACAGGGTTTGAACACTGAAGCTTTCTTT.

This clonotype was counted at least ten times. The chain combines TRBV2 with TRBJ2-7; a possible D gene is TRBD1 (6 bases). The length of the CDR3 is 15 residues. Trimming removed 0 bases at V and 0 bases at J, with 9 bases between. From germline, CDR1 is SNHLY and CDR2 FYNNEI. CDR3 region: CASSEAGAISYEQYF. The CDR3 coding sequence is TGTGCCAGCAGTGAAGCGGGGGCCATCTCCTACGAGCAGTACTTC.

This clonotype was picked up many times. This sequence joins TRBV3-1 and TRBJ2-2, with 7 bases lining up with TRBD1. Germline V lookup: CDR1 LGHDT, CDR2 YNNKEL (reference sequence). This CDR3 is built from 16 residues. V lost 4 bases, J lost 0 bases, and 5 bases stayed unmatched. The CDR3: CASSRQGRTNTGELFF. CDR3 coding DNA: TGTGCCAGCAGCCGACAGGGAAGGACGAACACCGGGGAGCTGTTTTTT.

The chain is built from TRBV29-1 and TRBJ1-1; 10 bases line up with TRBD1. V dropped 7 bases and J dropped 5; count of bases not matched to a gene: 7. Germline-derived CDR1 and CDR2 are SQVTM and ANQGSEA. This CDR3 has 13 amino acids. CDR3 amino acids: CSAGQGVWTEAFF. The DNA for the CDR3 is TGCAGCGCTGGACAGGGGGTTTGGACTGAAGCTTTCTTT.

This clonotype was seen many times. The chain combines TRBV6-1 with TRBJ2-2; D tentatively fits TRBD1 or TRBD2 (5 bases each). V was pared by 5 bases and J by 8 bases, with 12 bases between. Germline V gene sequence: CDR1 MNHNS, CDR2 SASEGT. The CDR3 has 13 amino acids. CDR3 coding DNA: TGTGCCAGCAGTTCCATCGGGGCGGGGGAGCTGTTTTTT. Protein: CASSSIGAGELFF.